This is a list of T cell receptor beta chains from one sample in a study of cytomegalovirus exposure and HLA in healthy donors. The protocol was immunoSEQ multiplex PCR, while the TCRdb copy is restricted to in-frame clones and leaves out a portion. This sample has 120,000 to 150,000 clones; about 80% occur once, and the top ten carry less than 1.5%. Sequenced input: PBMCs. The receptors derive from a male donor in good health and CMV-seropositive. Each CDR3 is given with its conserved first and last residue. D genes are given only for firm matches. Some rows have no size entry. The others give once, few or many, or a class for an expanded clone.

cdr3_aa	cdr3_nt	d_call	v_call	j_call	clone_size
CASSLVEGAPYNEQFF	TGTGCCAGCAGCTTAGTTGAGGGGGCCCCCTACAATGAGCAGTTCTTC	TRBD1	TRBV7-9	TRBJ2-1	NA
CASIQQGGLNEQFF	TGTGCCAGCATCCAACAGGGGGGCCTCAATGAGCAGTTCTTC	TRBD1	TRBV7-9	TRBJ2-1	NA
CANTGLAVEGYNEQFF	TGTGCCAATACGGGGCTAGCGGTAGAAGGGTACAATGAGCAGTTCTTC	TRBD2	TRBV27	TRBJ2-1	NA
CAISALGLAGGPRYNEQFF	TGTGCCATCAGTGCCCTGGGACTAGCGGGGGGGCCTAGGTACAATGAGCAGTTCTTC	TRBD2	TRBV10-3	TRBJ2-1	NA
CASSISGNSYEQYF	TGTGCCAGTAGTATTTCGGGGAACTCATACGAGCAGTACTTC	NA	TRBV19	TRBJ2-7	NA
CASSLTAGQGDWETQYF	TGTGCCAGCAGCTTAACTGCCGGACAGGGGGATTGGGAGACCCAGTACTTC	TRBD1	TRBV11-2	TRBJ2-5	NA
CASSPTAQYNSPLHF	TGTGCCAGCAGTCCGACAGCCCAATATAATTCACCCCTCCACTTT	NA	TRBV6-6	TRBJ1-6	NA
CASSPPGTSGGLGAVF	TGTGCCAGCAGCCCCCCCGGGACTAGCGGGGGCCTAGGGGCGGTCTTC	TRBD2	TRBV7-6	TRBJ2-1	NA
CASRDPGETQYF	TGTGCCAGCAGGGACCCAGGGGAGACCCAGTACTTC	NA	TRBV6-5	TRBJ2-5	NA
CASSYSEGQVYEQYF	TGTGCCAGCAGTTACTCCGAGGGACAGGTCTACGAGCAGTACTTC	TRBD1	TRBV6-5	TRBJ2-7	NA
CASSLASGGSTDTQYF	TGTGCCAGCAGCTTAGCTAGCGGGGGTAGCACAGATACGCAGTATTTT	TRBD2	TRBV7-9	TRBJ2-3	NA
CASSSSGGTDTQYF	TGTGCCAGCAGCAGTAGCGGGGGCACAGATACGCAGTATTTT	TRBD2	TRBV6-6	TRBJ2-3	NA
CASSATGAGNQPQHF	TGTGCCAGCAGCGCTACAGGGGCAGGGAATCAGCCCCAGCATTTT	TRBD1	TRBV9	TRBJ1-5	NA
CASSPGADYEQYF	TGTGCCAGCTCACCAGGGGCCGACTACGAGCAGTACTTC	NA	TRBV18	TRBJ2-7	NA
CASSLQLAGGPVEQFF	TGTGCCAGTAGTCTCCAACTAGCGGGAGGGCCGGTTGAGCAGTTCTTC	TRBD2	TRBV19	TRBJ2-1	NA
CASSLAGTANTEAFF	TGTGCCAGCAGCTTGGCCGGGACAGCGAACACTGAAGCTTTCTTT	TRBD1	TRBV5-4	TRBJ1-1	NA
CASSLARGDRGRFGGYTF	TGTGCCAGCAGCTTAGCTCGGGGGGACAGGGGGCGTTTCGGTGGCTACACCTTC	TRBD1	TRBV11-2	TRBJ1-2	NA
CASSSSGPGQGVGEQYF	TGTGCCAGCAGCTCTTCCGGACCAGGGCAGGGGGTGGGTGAGCAGTACTTC	TRBD1	TRBV7-6	TRBJ2-7	NA
CASSLWAGGNNSPLHF	TGTGCCAGCAGTTTATGGGCGGGAGGGAATAATTCACCCCTCCACTTT	NA	TRBV28	TRBJ1-6	NA
CASSLRLAVEQFF	TGTGCCAGCAGCTTAAGGCTAGCGGTTGAGCAGTTCTTC	TRBD2	TRBV7-8	TRBJ2-1	NA
CASSLQLVAPYEQYF	TGTGCCAGCAGCCTCCAACTAGTGGCCCCCTACGAGCAGTACTTC	NA	TRBV5-5	TRBJ2-7	NA
CASRSGTSGNQPQHF	TGTGCCAGCAGAAGCGGGACTTCGGGCAATCAGCCCCAGCATTTT	NA	TRBV6-5	TRBJ1-5	NA
CASQGLADNTGELFF	TGTGCCAGCCAAGGACTAGCGGATAACACCGGGGAGCTGTTTTTT	TRBD2	TRBV25-1	TRBJ2-2	NA
CASTGTAYNEQFF	TGTGCCAGCACCGGGACTGCCTACAATGAGCAGTTCTTC	NA	TRBV4-2	TRBJ2-1	NA
CAWSPNQADTQYF	TGTGCCTGGAGTCCAAACCAGGCAGATACGCAGTATTTT	NA	TRBV30	TRBJ2-3	NA
CASRGLAGDGDTQYF	TGTGCCAGCAGGGGACTAGCGGGAGATGGAGATACGCAGTATTTT	TRBD2	TRBV6-6	TRBJ2-3	NA
CASSDGGEAMNTEAFF	TGTGCCAGCAGTGACGGGGGGGAGGCCATGAACACTGAAGCTTTCTTT	NA	TRBV6-4	TRBJ1-1	NA
CASSHQNTGFVTEAFF	TGCGCCAGCAGCCATCAAAATACAGGGTTTGTAACTGAAGCTTTCTTT	NA	TRBV4-1	TRBJ1-1	NA
CASSLTAGGVHEQFF	TGTGCCAGCAGCTTAACAGCGGGAGGGGTCCATGAGCAGTTCTTC	TRBD2	TRBV7-3	TRBJ2-1	NA
CASSLPSTNEKLFF	TGTGCCAGCAGCTTACCGTCAACTAATGAAAAACTGTTTTTT	NA	TRBV7-9	TRBJ1-4	NA
CATVGRRTTEAFF	TGTGCCACCGTCGGCAGGAGGACCACTGAAGCTTTCTTT	NA	TRBV28	TRBJ1-1	once
CASTWRADTQYF	TGTGCCAGCACCTGGCGGGCAGATACGCAGTATTTT	NA	TRBV5-6	TRBJ2-3	NA
CASSLATAILRDTQYF	TGTGCCAGCAGCTTAGCGACTGCTATTCTCCGGGATACGCAGTATTTT	NA	TRBV7-2	TRBJ2-3	NA
CASSQGTSGRADTQYF	TGTGCCAGCAGTCAAGGGACTAGCGGGAGGGCAGATACGCAGTATTTT	TRBD2	TRBV6-1	TRBJ2-3	NA
CASSLDWREDTQYF	TGTGCCAGCAGCTTGGACTGGCGGGAAGATACGCAGTATTTT	NA	TRBV5-6	TRBJ2-3	NA
CAWSTWTGKETGANVLTF	TGTGCCTGGAGTACTTGGACAGGGAAGGAGACTGGGGCCAACGTCCTGACTTTC	TRBD1	TRBV30	TRBJ2-6	few
CASSEGTLSSYEQYF	TGTGCCAGCAGTGAAGGGACACTGAGTTCCTACGAGCAGTACTTC	NA	TRBV6-1	TRBJ2-7	NA
CASSLNPGNTGELFF	TGCGCCAGCAGCTTGAATCCGGGGAACACCGGGGAGCTGTTTTTT	NA	TRBV5-1	TRBJ2-2	NA
CASSYLGRGQNTEAFF	TGTGCCAGCAGTTACTTGGGGAGGGGTCAGAACACTGAAGCTTTCTTT	NA	TRBV6-5	TRBJ1-1	NA
CASSSLAGGADSGNTIYF	TGTGCCAGCAGTTCCCTGGCCGGGGGGGCTGACTCTGGAAACACCATATATTTT	NA	TRBV27	TRBJ1-3	few
CASRRDRSTTNEKLFF	TGTGCCAGCCGCCGGGACAGGTCGACAACTAATGAAAAACTGTTTTTT	TRBD1	TRBV2	TRBJ1-4	few
CASSLNGGSPDTQYF	TGTGCTAGCAGCTTAAATGGCGGGAGCCCAGATACGCAGTATTTT	TRBD2	TRBV7-7	TRBJ2-3	NA